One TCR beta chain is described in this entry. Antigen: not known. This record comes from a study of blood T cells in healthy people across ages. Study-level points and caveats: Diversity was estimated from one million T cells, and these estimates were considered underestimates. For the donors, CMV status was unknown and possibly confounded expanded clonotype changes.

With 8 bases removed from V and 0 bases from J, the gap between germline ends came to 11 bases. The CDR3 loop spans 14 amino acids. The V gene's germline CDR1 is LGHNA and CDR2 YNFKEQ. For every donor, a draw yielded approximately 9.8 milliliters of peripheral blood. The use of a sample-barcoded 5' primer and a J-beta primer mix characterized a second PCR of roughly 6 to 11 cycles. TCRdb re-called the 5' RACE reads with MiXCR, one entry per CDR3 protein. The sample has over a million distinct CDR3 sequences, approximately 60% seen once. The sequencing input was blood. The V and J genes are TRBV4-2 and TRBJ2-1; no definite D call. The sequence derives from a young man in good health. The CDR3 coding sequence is TGTGCCAGCGGCAGTCCAAGCTCCTACAATGAGCAGTTCTTC. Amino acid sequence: CASGSPSSYNEQFF.